The clone carrying this T cell receptor beta chain was seen at least ten times. The sample is drawn from a study of T-cell reconstitution after alpha-beta-depleted transplantation in children. Unique molecular identifiers were used to barcode this TCRbeta library. TCRdb recomputed calls from the PCR reads with MiXCR, one row per CDR3 protein. The table lists some 220,000 distinct CDR3 sequences, about 11% of them singletons. Looked up from germline, CDR1 is SGDLS and CDR2 is YYNGEE. This CDR3 contains 15 residues. V lost 3 bases and J lost 2, with 15 bases in between. The V and J genes are TRBV9 and TRBJ2-7, with D possibly matching TRBD1 (5 bases). This receptor was obtained from a child under three years old with acute myeloid leukemia, due to receive a stem cell transplant. The input for sequencing was PBMCs, taken before TCRalphabeta/CD19-depleted stem cell transplant. The CDR3 sequence: CASSAGIQGTYEQYF. The CDR3 DNA follows: TGTGCCAGCAGCGCAGGGATTCAAGGTACCTACGAGCAGTACTTC.